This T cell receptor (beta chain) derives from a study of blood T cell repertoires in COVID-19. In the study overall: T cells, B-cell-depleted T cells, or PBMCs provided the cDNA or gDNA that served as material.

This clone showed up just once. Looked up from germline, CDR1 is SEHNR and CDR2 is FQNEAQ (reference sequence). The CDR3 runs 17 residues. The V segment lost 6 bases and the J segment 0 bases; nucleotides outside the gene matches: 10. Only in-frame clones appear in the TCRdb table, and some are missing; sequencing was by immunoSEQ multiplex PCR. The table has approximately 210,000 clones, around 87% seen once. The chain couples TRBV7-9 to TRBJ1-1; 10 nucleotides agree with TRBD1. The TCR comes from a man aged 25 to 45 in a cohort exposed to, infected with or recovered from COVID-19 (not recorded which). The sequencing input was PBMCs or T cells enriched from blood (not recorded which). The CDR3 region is CASRFGTGEGLNTEAFF. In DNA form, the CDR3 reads TGTGCCAGCAGATTCGGGACAGGGGAAGGGTTGAACACTGAAGCTTTCTTT.